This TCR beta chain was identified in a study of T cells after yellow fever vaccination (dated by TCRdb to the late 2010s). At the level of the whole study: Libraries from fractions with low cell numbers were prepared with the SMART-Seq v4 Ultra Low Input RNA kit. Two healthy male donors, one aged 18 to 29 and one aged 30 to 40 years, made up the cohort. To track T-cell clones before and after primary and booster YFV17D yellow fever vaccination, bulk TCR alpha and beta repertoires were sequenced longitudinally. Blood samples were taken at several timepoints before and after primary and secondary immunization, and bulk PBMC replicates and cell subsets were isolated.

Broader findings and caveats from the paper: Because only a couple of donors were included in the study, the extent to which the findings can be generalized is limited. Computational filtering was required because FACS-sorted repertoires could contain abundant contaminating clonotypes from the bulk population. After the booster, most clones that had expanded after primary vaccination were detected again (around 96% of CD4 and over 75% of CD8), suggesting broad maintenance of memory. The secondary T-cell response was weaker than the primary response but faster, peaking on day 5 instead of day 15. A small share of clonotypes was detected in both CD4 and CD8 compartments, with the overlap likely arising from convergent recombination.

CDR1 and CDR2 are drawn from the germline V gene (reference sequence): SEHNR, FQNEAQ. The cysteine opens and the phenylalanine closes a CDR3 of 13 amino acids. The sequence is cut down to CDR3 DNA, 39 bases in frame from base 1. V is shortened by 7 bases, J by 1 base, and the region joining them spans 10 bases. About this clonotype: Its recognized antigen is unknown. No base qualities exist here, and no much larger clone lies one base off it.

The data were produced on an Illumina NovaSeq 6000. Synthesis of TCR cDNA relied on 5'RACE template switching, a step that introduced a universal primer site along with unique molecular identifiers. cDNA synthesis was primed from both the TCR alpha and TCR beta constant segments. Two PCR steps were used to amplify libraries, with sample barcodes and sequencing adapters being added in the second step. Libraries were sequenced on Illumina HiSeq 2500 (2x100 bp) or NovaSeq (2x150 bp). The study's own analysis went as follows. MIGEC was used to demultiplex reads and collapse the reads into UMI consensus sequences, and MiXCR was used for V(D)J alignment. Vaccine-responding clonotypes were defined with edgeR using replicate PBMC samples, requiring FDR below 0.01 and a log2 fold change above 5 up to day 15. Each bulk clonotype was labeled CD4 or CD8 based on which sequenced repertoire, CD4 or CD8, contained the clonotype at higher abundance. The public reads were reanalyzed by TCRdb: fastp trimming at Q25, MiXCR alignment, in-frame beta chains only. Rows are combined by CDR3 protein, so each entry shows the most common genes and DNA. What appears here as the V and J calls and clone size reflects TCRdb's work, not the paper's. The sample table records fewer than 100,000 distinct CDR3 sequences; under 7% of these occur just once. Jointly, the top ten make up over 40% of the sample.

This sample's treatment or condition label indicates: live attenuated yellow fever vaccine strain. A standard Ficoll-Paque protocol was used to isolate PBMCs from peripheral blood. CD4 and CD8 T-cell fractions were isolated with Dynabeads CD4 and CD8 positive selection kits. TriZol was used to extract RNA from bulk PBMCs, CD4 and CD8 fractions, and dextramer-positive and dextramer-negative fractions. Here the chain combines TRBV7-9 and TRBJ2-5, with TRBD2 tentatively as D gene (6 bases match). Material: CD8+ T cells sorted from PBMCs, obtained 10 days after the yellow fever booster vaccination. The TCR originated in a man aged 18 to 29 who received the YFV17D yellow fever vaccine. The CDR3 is CASTRGFQETQYF. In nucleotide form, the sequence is TGTGCCAGCACCCGGGGGTTCCAAGAGACCCAGTACTTC.